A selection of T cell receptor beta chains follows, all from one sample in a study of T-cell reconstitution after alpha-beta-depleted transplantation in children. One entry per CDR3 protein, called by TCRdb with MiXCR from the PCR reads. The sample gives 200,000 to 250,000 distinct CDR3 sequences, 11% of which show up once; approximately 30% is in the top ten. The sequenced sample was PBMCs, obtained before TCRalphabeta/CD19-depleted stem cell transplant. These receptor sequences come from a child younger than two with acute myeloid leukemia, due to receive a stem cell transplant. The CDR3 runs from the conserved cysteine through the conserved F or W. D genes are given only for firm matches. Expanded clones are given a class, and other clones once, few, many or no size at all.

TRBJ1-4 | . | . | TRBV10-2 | TGCGCCAGCACCGGGGACAATGAAAAACTGTTTTTT | CASTGDNEKLFF
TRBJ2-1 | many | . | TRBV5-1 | TGCGCCAGCAGCTCCTCGGGCGGGATGTCCTACAATGAGCAGTTCTTC | CASSSSGGMSYNEQFF
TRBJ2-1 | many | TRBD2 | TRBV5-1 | TGCGCCAGCAATAGCGGGAGGGCCGAGGAGCAGTTCTTC | CASNSGRAEEQFF
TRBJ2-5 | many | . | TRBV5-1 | TGCGCCAGCACCGGCATCCAAGAGACCCAGTACTTC | CASTGIQETQYF
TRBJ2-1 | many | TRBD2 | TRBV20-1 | TGCAGTGCTAGAGACCAACTAGCGGGGGTCAATGAGCAGTTCTTC | CSARDQLAGVNEQFF
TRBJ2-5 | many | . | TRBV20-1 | TGCAGTGCTAGCAAGGGGTGGCAAGAGACCCAGTACTTC | CSASKGWQETQYF
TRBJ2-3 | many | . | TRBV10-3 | TGTGCCATCACCACGGGATTGGGTACAGATACGCAGTATTTT | CAITTGLGTDTQYF
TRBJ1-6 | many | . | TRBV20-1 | TGCAGTGCTAGAGATCACGGGGATTCACCCCTCCACTTT | CSARDHGDSPLHF
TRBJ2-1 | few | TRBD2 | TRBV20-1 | TGCAGTGCTAGCCTGGGACTAGCGGGAGGGCAGGATGAGCAGTTCTTC | CSASLGLAGGQDEQFF
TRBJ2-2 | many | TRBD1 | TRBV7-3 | TGTGCCAGCAGCTCTCGACAGGGGGCGCGTACCGGGGAGCTGTTTTTT | CASSSRQGARTGELFF
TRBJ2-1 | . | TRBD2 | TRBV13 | TGTGCCAGCAGCTTAGGCCCCCCCCTAGCGGTTCCATACAATGAGCAGTTCTTC | CASSLGPPLAVPYNEQFF
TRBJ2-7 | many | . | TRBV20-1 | TGCAGTGCTAGCCGGCTTGACGAGCAGTACTTC | CSASRLDEQYF
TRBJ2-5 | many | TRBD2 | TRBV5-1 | TGCGCCAGCAGCTTGGGACTAGCGGGAGGCTTATTACGGGAGACCCAGTACTTC | CASSLGLAGGLLRETQYF
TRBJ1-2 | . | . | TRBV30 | TGTGCCTGGAGTAGAGGGGAGGGAGGCTACACCTTC | CAWSRGEGGYTF
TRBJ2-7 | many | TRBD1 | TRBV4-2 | TGTGCCAGCAGTAGGGGACAGGGAGACTACGAGCAGTACTTC | CASSRGQGDYEQYF
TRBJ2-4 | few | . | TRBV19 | TGTGCCAGTAGTGCCCAGTGGGGACCCAAAAACATTCAGTACTTC | CASSAQWGPKNIQYF
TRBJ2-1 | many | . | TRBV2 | TGTGCCAGCGTGACTAACTGGTACAATGAGCAGTTCTTC | CASVTNWYNEQFF
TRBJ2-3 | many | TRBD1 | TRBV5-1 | TGCGCCAGCAGCTTGGGACAGGGTAGCACAGATACGCAGTATTTT | CASSLGQGSTDTQYF
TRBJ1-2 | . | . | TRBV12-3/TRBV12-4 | TGTGCCAGCAGTTTATCCCAGGGAAAGGGCTACACCTTC | CASSLSQGKGYTF
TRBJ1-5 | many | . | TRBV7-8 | TGTGCCAGCAGCTTATCTATGGGCGCCTATAGCAATCAGCCCCAGCATTTT | CASSLSMGAYSNQPQHF
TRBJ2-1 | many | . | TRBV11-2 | TGTGCCAGCAGCTTGACAGTCTACAATGAGCAGTTCTTC | CASSLTVYNEQFF
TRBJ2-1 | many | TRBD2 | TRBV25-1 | TGTGCCAGCAGTGATGGCGGGACTAGCGGGCACAATGAGCAGTTCTTC | CASSDGGTSGHNEQFF
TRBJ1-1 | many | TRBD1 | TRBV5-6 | TGTGCCAGCAGCCTAGGACAGGACCCCATAAACACTGAAGCTTTCTTT | CASSLGQDPINTEAFF
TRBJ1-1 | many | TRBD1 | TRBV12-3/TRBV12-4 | TGTGCCAGCAGGACTGACAGGGCGGGCATGAACACTGAAGCTTTCTTT | CASRTDRAGMNTEAFF
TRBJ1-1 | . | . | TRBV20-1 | TGCAGTGCTTACCCCGCAGGATATACTGAAGCTTTCTTT | CSAYPAGYTEAFF
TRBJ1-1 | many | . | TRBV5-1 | TGCGCCAGCAGCCCGGACAGACGGAACACTGAAGCTTTCTTT | CASSPDRRNTEAFF
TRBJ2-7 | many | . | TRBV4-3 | TGCGCCAGCAGCCTCGGACGCTTCTCCTACGAGCAGTACTTC | CASSLGRFSYEQYF
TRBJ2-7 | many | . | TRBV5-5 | TGTGCCAGCAGCTTGTCGGACCGAAGATACGAGCAGTACTTC | CASSLSDRRYEQYF
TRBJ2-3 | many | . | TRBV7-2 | TGTGCCAGCAGCTTACAGGCGGACCCCTCCACAGATACGCAGTATTTT | CASSLQADPSTDTQYF
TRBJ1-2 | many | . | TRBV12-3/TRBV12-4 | TGTGCCAGCAGTTTATCGGCAGGGGAAAATGGCTACACCTTC | CASSLSAGENGYTF
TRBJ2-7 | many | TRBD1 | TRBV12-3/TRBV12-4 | TGTGCCAGCACTTCGGGACAGGGGCCCTACTTC | CASTSGQGPYF
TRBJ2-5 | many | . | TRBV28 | TGTGCCAGCCTAAAGAAAGAGACCCAGTACTTC | CASLKKETQYF
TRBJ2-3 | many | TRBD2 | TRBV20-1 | TGCAGTGCTAGAGATAGCGGGAGGGCCACAGATACGCAGTATTTT | CSARDSGRATDTQYF
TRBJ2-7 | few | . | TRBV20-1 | TGCAGTGCTAGAGATAGGGTTGAGCAGTACTTC | CSARDRVEQYF
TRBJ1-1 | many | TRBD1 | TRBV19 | TGTGCCAGTAGCCATAACCGGGACAGACCAGAAGCTTTCTTT | CASSHNRDRPEAFF
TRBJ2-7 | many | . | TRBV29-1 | TGCAGCGTATTTACCGGGACTTCTGCCTACGAGCAGTACTTC | CSVFTGTSAYEQYF
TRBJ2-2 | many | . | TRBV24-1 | TGTGCCACCAGTGATTTGCAGTATGCAGGGAACACCGGGGAGCTGTTTTTT | CATSDLQYAGNTGELFF
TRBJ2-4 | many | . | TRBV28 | TGTGCCAGCAGTTTGCTGGTAGGACAGCTCGGTCTAGCCAAAAACATTCAGTACTTC | CASSLLVGQLGLAKNIQYF
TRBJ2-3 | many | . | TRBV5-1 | TGCGCCAGCAGCTTGGTGGGCGCTCGGAGGTTCACAGATACGCAGTATTTT | CASSLVGARRFTDTQYF
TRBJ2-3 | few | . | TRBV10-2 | TGCGCCAGCAGTGAGTGGGGACTTACAGATACGCAGTATTTT | CASSEWGLTDTQYF
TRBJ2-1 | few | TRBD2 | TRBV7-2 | TGTGCCAGCAGCTTCCTAGCGGGAGGGATTGAGCAGTTCTTC | CASSFLAGGIEQFF
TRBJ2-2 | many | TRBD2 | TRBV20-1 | TGCAGTGCTAGAAGCGGGAGCACCGGGGAGCTGTTTTTT | CSARSGSTGELFF